Listed below are T cell receptor beta chains from one sample, sequenced in a study of T cells after yellow fever vaccination. MiXCR was run by TCRdb on the 5' RACE reads, yielding one entry per CDR3 protein. The table lists 500,000 to 700,000 distinct CDR3 sequences, roughly 21% of them singletons. The input for sequencing was PBMCs, taken 15 days after the yellow fever booster vaccination. These receptors were obtained from a man aged 30-40 years who received the YFV17D yellow fever vaccine. CDR3s include the opening cysteine and the closing phenylalanine or tryptophan. A D gene is named only where the DNA matches it firmly. The listing skips clone size in some rows; elsewhere it reads once, few, many or a size class.

clone_size d_call j_call v_call cdr3_aa cdr3_nt
- - TRBJ2-5 TRBV20-1 CSARVEQTQYF TGCAGTGCTAGAGTGGAACAGACCCAGTACTTC
few TRBD1 TRBJ2-2 TRBV11-3 CASSSRGTANTGELFF TGTGCCAGCAGCTCCCGAGGGACAGCTAACACCGGGGAGCTGTTTTTT
- - TRBJ2-2 TRBV6-4 CARRELFF TGTGCCAGAAGGGAGCTGTTTTTT
- - TRBJ1-1 TRBV20-1 CSASLTVAFF TGCAGTGCTAGTTTGACGGTGGCTTTCTTT
once TRBD1 TRBJ2-1 TRBV9 CASSEPTGVGEQFF TGTGCCAGCAGCGAACCGACAGGGGTGGGTGAGCAGTTCTTC
- TRBD1 TRBJ2-7 TRBV6-5 CASSFSGTGGLDEQYF TGTGCCAGCAGTTTTAGCGGGACAGGGGGCTTGGACGAGCAGTACTTC
- - TRBJ2-7 TRBV12-3/TRBV12-4 CASSLFEGTSYEQYF TGTGCCAGCAGTTTATTCGAGGGGACATCCTACGAGCAGTACTTC
- TRBD2 TRBJ2-2 TRBV18 CASSPLAGALNTGELFF TGTGCCAGCTCTCCTCTAGCGGGAGCGCTGAACACCGGGGAGCTGTTTTTT
- TRBD2 TRBJ2-3 TRBV28 CASSNAGVFGTDTQYF TGTGCCAGCAGTAACGCGGGAGTTTTTGGGACAGATACGCAGTATTTT
- - TRBJ2-7 TRBV28 CASRGADSYEQYF TGTGCCAGCCGGGGAGCCGATTCCTACGAGCAGTACTTC
- - TRBJ2-7 TRBV19 CASPHPPRGYEQYF TGTGCCAGCCCTCACCCCCCTCGGGGCTACGAGCAGTACTTC
- TRBD2 TRBJ2-7 TRBV9 CASSRLAGEMYEQYF TGTGCCAGCAGCCGCCTGGCGGGAGAGATGTACGAGCAGTACTTC
many - TRBJ2-5 TRBV12-3/TRBV12-4 CASRKLASQETQYF TGTGCCAGCAGGAAACTAGCCTCCCAAGAGACCCAGTACTTC
few TRBD1 TRBJ2-1 TRBV5-1 CASSLEGQYNEQFF TGCGCCAGCAGCTTGGAGGGACAGTACAATGAGCAGTTCTTC
- TRBD1 TRBJ2-3 TRBV28 CASSSGDRADTQYF TGTGCCAGCAGTTCCGGGGACAGGGCAGATACGCAGTATTTT
- - TRBJ1-1 TRBV7-2 CASSLQAALNTEAFF TGTGCCAGCAGCTTACAAGCAGCTTTGAACACTGAAGCTTTCTTT
few - TRBJ2-7 TRBV20-1 CSARDRFWQYF TGCAGTGCTAGAGACAGGTTTTGGCAGTACTTC
few - TRBJ1-5 TRBV5-6 CASSSNGRGNQPQHF TGTGCCAGCAGCAGCAACGGCAGGGGCAATCAGCCCCAGCATTTT
few - TRBJ2-1 TRBV6-6 CASSRTWNEQFF TGTGCCAGCAGTAGAACCTGGAATGAGCAGTTCTTC
few - TRBJ2-7 TRBV19 CASSIPPFYEQYF TGTGCCAGTAGTATCCCCCCGTTCTACGAGCAGTACTTC